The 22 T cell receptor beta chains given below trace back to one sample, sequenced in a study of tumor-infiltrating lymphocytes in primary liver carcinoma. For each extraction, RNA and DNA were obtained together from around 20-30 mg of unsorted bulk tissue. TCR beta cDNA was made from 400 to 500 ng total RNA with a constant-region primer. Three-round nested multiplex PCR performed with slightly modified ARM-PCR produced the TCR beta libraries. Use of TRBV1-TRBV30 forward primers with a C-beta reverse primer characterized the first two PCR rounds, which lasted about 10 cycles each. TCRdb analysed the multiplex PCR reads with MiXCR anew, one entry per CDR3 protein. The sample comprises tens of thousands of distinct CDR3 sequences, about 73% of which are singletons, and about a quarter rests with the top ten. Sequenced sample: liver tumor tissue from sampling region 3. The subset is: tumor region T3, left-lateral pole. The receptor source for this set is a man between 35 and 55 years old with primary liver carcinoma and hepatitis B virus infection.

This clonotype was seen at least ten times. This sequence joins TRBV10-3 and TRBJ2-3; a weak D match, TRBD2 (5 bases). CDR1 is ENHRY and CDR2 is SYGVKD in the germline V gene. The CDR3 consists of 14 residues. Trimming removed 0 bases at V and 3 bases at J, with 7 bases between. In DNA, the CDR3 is TGTGCCATCAGTGAGTCTCCGGGAACAGATACGCAGTATTTT. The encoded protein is CAISESPGTDTQYF.

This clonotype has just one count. CDR3 nucleotides: TGTGTCAGTAGCCTATCTGTGAGAATATCCTACGAGCAGTACTTC. Translation: CVSSLSVRISYEQYF. The gene calls are TRBV11-2 and TRBJ2-7; no firm D call. CDR1 is SGHAT, CDR2 FQNNGV, per germline. The CDR3 length is 15 residues.

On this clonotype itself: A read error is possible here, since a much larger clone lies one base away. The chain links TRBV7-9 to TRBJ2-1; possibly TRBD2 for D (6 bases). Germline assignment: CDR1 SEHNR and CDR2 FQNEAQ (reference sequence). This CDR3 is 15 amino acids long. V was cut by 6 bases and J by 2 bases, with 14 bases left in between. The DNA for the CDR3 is TGTGCCAGCAGTCCCGGGCCTAGCGCCTACAATGAGCAGTTCTTC. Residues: CASSPGPSAYNEQFF. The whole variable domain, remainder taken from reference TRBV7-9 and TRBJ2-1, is DTGVSQNPRHKITKRGQNVTFRCDPISEHNRLYWYRQTLGQGPEFLTYFQNEAQLEKSRLLSDRFSAERPKGSFSTLEIQRTEQGDSAMYLCASSPGPSAYNEQFFGPGTRLTVL.

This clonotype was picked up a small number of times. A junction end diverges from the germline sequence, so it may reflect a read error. CDR3 loop: CASSTRTDFNCGYTF. In DNA, the CDR3 is TGTGCCAGCAGCACTCGGACAGATTTTAACTGTGGCTACACCTTC. The V call is TRBV5-5, the J call TRBJ1-2, with D perhaps TRBD1 (6 bases). This CDR3 has 15 amino acids. The germline V gene encodes CDR1 SGHKS and CDR2 YYEKEE (reference sequence).

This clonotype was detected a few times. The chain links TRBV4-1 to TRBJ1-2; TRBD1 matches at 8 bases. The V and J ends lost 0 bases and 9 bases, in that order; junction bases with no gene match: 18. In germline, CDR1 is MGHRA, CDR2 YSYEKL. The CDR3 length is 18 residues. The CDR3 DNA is TGCGCCAGCAGCCAAGAACTGGATGGACAGGGAATTCTCCGTAGCTACACCTTC. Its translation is CASSQELDGQGILRSYTF.

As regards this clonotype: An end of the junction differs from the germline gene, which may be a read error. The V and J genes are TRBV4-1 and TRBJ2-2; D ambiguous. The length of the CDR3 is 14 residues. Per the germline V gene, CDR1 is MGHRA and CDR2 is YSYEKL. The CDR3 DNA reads TGTGTCAGCAGCCCCTCCACCGCGGCCGGGGAGCTGTTTTTT. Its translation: CVSSPSTAAGELFF.

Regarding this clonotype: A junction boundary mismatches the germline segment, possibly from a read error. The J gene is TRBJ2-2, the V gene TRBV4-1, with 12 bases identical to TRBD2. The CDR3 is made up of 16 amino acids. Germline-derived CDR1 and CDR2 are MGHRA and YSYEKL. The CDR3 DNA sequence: TGCGCCAGAAGCGCCCGACTAGCGGGAGATTCCGGGGAGCTGCTTTTT. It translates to CARSARLAGDSGELLF.

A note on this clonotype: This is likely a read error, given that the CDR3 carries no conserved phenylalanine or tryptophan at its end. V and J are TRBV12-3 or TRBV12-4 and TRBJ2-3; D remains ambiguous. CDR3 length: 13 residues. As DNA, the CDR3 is TGTGCCAGCAGTGCGGACGGCACGGATACGCAGTATTAT. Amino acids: CASSADGTDTQYY.

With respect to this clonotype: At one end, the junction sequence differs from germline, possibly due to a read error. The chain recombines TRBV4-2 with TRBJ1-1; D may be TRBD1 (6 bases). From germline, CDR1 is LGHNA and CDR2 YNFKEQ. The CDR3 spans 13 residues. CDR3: CASSHPTGYEASF. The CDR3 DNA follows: TGTGCCAGCAGCCACCCCACAGGGTATGAAGCTTCCTTT.

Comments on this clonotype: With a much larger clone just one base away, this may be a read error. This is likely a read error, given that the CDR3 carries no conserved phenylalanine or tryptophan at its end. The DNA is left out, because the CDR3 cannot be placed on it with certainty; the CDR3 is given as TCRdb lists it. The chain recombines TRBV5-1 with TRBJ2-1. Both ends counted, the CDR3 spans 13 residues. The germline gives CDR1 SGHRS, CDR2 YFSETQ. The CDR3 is CASSLGAYNERFL.

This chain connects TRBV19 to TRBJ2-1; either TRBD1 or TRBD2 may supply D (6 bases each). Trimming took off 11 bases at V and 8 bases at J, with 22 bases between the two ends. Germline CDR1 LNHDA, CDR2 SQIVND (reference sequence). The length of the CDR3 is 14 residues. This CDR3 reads CASGAGPPADEQFF. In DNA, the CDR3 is TGTGCCTCGGGGGCGGGCCCCCCCGCAGATGAGCAGTTCTTC.

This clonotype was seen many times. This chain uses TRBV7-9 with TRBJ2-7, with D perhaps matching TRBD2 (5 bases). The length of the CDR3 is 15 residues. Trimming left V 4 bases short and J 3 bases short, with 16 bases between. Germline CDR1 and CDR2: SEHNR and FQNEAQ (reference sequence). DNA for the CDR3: TGTGCCAGCAGCTACAATTTCGGGATCATCTACGAGCAGTACTTC. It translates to CASSYNFGIIYEQYF.

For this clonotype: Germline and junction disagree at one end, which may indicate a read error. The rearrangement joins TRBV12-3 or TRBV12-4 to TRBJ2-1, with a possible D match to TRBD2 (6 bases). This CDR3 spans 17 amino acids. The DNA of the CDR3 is TGTGCCAGTAGTTTAGAGGGCATAGGTGGAGGGCCCAATGAGCGGTTCTTC. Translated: CASSLEGIGGGPNERFF.

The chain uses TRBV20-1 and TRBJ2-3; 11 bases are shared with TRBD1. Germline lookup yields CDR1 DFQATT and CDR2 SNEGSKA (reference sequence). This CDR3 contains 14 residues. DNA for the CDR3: TGCACTACTAGAGGGACAGGGGGGACAGATACGCAGTATTTT. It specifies CTTRGTGGTDTQYF.

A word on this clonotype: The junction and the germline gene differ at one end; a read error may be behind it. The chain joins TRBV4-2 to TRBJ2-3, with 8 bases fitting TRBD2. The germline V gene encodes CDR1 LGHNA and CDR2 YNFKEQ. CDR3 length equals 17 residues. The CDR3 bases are TGTGACAGCAGCCCTCAGATGGGACTAGAAATCACAGGTACGCAGTATTTT. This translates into CDSSPQMGLEITGTQYF.

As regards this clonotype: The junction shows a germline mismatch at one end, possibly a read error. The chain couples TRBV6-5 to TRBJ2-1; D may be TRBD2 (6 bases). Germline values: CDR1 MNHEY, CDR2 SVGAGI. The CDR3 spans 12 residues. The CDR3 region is CASRDSYNEQYF. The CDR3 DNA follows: TGTGCCAGCCGGGACTCCTACAATGAGCAGTATTTC.

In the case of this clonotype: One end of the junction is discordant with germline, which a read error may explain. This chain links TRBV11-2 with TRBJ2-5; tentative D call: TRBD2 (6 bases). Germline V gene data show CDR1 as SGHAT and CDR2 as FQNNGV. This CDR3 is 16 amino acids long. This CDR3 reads CASRTRDSAHQETQHF. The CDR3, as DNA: TGTGCCAGCAGAACCCGGGACTCGGCCCACCAAGAGACTCAGCACTTC. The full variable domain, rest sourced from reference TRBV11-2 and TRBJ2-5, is EAGVAQSPRYKIIEKRQSVAFWCNPISGHATLYWYQQILGQGPKLLIQFQNNGVVDDSQLPKDRFSAERLKGVDSTLKIQPAKLEDSAVYLCASRTRDSAHQETQHFGPGTRLLVL.

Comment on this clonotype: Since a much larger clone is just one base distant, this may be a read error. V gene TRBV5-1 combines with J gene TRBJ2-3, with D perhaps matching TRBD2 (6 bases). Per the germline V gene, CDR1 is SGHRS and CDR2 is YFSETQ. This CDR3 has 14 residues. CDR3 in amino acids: CDSSLATSADTQYF. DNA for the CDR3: TGCGACAGCAGCTTGGCGACTAGTGCAGATACGCAGTATTTT.

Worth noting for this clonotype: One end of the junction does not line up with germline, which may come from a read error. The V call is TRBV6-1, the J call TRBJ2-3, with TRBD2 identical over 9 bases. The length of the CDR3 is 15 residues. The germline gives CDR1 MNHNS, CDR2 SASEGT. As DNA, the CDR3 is TGTGCTAGCATTGAAGGCGGGAGGGCCTTAGATACGCAGTATTTT. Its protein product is CASIEGGRALDTQYF.

The CDR3 reads CASSMVAGVFGELFF. CDR3 nucleotide sequence: TGTGCCAGCAGTATGGTAGCGGGAGTATTCGGGGAGCTGTTTTTT. The chain couples TRBV11-2 to TRBJ2-2; 9 bases align to TRBD2. J was trimmed by 7 bases and V by 6 bases; bases with no gene match: 9. Germline V gives CDR1 SGHAT, CDR2 FQNNGV. The CDR3 is made up of 15 amino acids.

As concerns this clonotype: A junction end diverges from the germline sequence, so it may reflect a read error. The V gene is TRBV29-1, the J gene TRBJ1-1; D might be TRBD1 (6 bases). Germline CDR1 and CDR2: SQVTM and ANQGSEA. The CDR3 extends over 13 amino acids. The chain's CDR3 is CSVRQALNTETSF. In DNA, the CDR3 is TGCAGCGTTCGACAGGCCCTGAACACTGAAACTTCCTTT.

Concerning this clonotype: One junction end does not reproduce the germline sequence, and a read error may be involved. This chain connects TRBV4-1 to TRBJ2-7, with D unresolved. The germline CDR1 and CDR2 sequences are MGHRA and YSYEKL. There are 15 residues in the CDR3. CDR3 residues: CASNQSGSDTYEQYF. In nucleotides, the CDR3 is TGCGCCAGCAACCAATCTGGCTCTGATACTTACGAGCAGTACTTC.